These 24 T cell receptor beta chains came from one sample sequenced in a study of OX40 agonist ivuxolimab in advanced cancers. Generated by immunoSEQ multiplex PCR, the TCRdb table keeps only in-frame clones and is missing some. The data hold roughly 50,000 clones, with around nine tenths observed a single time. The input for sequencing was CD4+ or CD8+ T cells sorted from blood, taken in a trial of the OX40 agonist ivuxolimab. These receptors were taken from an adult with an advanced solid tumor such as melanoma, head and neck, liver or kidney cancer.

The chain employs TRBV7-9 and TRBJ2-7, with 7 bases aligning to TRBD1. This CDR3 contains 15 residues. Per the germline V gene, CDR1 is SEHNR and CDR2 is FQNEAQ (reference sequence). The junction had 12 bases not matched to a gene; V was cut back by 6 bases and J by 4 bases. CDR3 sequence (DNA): TGTGCCAGCAGTTCGGACGGACAGGATATATACGAGCAGTACTTC. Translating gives CASSSDGQDIYEQYF.

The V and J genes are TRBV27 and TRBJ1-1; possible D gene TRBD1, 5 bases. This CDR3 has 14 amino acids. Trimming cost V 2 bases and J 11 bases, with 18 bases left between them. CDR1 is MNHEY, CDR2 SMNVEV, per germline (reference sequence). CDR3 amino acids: CASSLQGGIALAFF. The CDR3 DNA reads TGTGCCAGCAGTTTACAGGGTGGGATTGCTCTGGCTTTCTTT.

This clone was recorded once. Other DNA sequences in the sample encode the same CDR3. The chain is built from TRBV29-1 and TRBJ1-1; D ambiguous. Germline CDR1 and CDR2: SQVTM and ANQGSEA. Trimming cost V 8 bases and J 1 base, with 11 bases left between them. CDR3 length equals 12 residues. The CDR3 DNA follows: TGCAGCTTAGTCCTGCCGAACACTGAAGCTTTCTTT. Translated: CSLVLPNTEAFF.

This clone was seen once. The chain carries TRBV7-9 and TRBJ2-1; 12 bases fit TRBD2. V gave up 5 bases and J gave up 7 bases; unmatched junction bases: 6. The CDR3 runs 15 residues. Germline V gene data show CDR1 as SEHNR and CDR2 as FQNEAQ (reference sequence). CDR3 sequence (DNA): TGTGCCAGCAGCCCGCCTAGCGGGAGGGTTAATGAGCAGTTCTTC. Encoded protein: CASSPPSGRVNEQFF.

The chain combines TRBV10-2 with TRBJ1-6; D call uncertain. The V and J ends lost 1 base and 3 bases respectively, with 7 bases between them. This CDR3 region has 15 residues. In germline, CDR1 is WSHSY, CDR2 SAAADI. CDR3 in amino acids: CASSEYADYNSPLHF. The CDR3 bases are TGCGCCAGCAGTGAGTACGCGGACTATAATTCACCCCTCCACTTT.

The chain's CDR3 is CASSTDRGFYNEQFF. The DNA for the CDR3 is TGTGCCAGTAGTACCGACAGGGGATTCTACAATGAGCAGTTCTTC. This chain connects TRBV19 to TRBJ2-1; 8 bases line up with TRBD1. The V segment lost 4 bases and the J segment 3 bases; nucleotides outside the gene matches: 5. CDR3 length: 15 amino acids. CDR1 LNHDA and CDR2 SQIVND come from the germline V gene (reference sequence).

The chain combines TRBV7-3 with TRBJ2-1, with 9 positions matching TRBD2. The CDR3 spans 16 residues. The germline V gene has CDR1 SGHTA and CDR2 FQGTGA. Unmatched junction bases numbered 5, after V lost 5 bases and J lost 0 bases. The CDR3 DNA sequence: TGTGCCAGCAGCCCTTATAGCGGGAGCTCCTACAATGAGCAGTTCTTC. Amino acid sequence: CASSPYSGSSYNEQFF.

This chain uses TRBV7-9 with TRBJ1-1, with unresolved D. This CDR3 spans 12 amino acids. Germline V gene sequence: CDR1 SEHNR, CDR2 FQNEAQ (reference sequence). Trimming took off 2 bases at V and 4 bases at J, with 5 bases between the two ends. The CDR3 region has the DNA TGTGCCAGCAGCTTACTAGGCACTGAAGCTTTCTTT. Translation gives CASSLLGTEAFF.

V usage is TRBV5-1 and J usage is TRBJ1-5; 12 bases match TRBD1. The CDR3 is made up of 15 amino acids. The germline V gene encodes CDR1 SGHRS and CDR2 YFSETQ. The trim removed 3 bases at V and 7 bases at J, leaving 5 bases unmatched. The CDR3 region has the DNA TGCGCCAGCAGCTGGGGACAGGGGGCGGGACAGCCCCAGCATTTT. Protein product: CASSWGQGAGQPQHF.

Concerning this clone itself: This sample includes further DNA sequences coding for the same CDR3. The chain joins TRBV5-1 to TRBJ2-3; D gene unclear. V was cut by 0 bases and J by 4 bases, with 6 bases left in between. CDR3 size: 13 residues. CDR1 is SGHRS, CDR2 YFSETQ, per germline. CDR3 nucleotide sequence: TGCGCCAGCAGCTTGGTGGGGTCAGATACGCAGTATTTT. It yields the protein CASSLVGSDTQYF.

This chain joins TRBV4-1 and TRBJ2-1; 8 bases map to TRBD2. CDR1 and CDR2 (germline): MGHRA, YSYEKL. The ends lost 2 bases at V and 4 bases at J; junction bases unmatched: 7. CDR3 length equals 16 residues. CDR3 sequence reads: CASSQPTSGGYNEQFF. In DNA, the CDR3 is TGCGCCAGCAGCCAACCAACTAGCGGAGGTTACAATGAGCAGTTCTTC.

In DNA, the CDR3 is TGTGCCAGCAGCTTATATCTTAGCGGTACGTCTGCCGATTCCTACGAGCAGTACTTC. Translated, it gives CASSLYLSGTSADSYEQYF. The J gene is TRBJ2-7, the V gene TRBV7-9, with D possibly TRBD2 on 6 matching bases. V lost 2 bases and J lost 1, with 24 bases in between. This CDR3 is built from 19 residues. The germline V gene encodes CDR1 SEHNR and CDR2 FQNEAQ (reference sequence). The whole variable domain, remainder taken from reference TRBV7-9 and TRBJ2-7, is DTGVSQNPRHKITKRGQNVTFRCDPISEHNRLYWYRQTLGQGPEFLTYFQNEAQLEKSRLLSDRFSAERPKGSFSTLEIQRTEQGDSAMYLCASSLYLSGTSADSYEQYFGPGTRLTVT.

CDR3 sequence reads: CASSYLAGEQFF. In DNA, the CDR3 is TGTGCCAGCAGTTACTTGGCCGGGGAGCAGTTCTTC. The chain uses TRBV6-6 and TRBJ2-1, with unresolved D. With 1 base removed from V and 10 bases from J, the gap between germline ends came to 8 bases. Germline V lookup: CDR1 MNHNY, CDR2 SVGAGI (reference sequence). This CDR3 has 12 amino acids.

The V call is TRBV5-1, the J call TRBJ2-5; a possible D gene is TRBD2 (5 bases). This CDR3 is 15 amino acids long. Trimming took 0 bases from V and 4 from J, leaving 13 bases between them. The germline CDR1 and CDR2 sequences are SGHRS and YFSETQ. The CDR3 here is CASSLETVEVETQYF. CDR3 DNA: TGCGCCAGCAGCTTGGAAACGGTGGAGGTAGAGACCCAGTACTTC. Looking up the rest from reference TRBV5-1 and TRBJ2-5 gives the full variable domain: KAGVTQTPRYLIKTRGQQVTLSCSPISGHRSVSWYQQTPGQGLQFLFEYFSETQRNKGNFPGRFSGRQFSNSRSEMNVSTLELGDSALYLCASSLETVEVETQYFGPGTRLLVL.

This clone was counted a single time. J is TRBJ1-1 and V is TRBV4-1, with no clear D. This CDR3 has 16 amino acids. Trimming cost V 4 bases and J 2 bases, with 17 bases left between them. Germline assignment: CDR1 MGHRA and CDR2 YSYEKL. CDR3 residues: CASSPRVGIPNTEAFF. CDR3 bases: TGCGCCAGCAGCCCACGGGTGGGGATACCAAACACTGAAGCTTTCTTT.

The CDR3 bases are TGTGCCAGCAGTCGTTACCCCCGCGGTCCAATATCTAATGAGCAGTTCTTC. Translating gives CASSRYPRGPISNEQFF. This sequence joins TRBV27 and TRBJ2-1; unclear D gene. Trimming took 5 bases from V and 7 from J, leaving 24 bases between them. This CDR3 is built from 17 residues. Germline values: CDR1 MNHEY, CDR2 SMNVEV (reference sequence).

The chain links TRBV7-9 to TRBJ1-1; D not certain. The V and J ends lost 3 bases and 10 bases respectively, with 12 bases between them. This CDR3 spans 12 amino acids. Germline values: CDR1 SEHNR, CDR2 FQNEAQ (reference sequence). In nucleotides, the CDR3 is TGTGCCAGCAGCTTGGACCTAGCGGGAGCTTTCTTT. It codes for CASSLDLAGAFF.

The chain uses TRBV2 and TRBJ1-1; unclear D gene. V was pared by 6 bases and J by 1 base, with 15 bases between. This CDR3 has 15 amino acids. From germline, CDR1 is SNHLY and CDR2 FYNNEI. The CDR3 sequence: CASRPRIEGNTEAFF. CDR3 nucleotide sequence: TGTGCCAGCAGACCACGGATTGAGGGGAACACTGAAGCTTTCTTT.

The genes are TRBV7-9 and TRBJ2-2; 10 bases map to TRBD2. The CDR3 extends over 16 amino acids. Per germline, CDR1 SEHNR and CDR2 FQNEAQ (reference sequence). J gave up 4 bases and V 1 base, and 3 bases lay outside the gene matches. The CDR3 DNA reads TGTGCCAGCAGCTTAGTGGCTAGCGGGAGCACCGGGGAGCTGTTTTTT. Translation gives CASSLVASGSTGELFF. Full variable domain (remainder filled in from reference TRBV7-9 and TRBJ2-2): DTGVSQNPRHKITKRGQNVTFRCDPISEHNRLYWYRQTLGQGPEFLTYFQNEAQLEKSRLLSDRFSAERPKGSFSTLEIQRTEQGDSAMYLCASSLVASGSTGELFFGEGSRLTVL.

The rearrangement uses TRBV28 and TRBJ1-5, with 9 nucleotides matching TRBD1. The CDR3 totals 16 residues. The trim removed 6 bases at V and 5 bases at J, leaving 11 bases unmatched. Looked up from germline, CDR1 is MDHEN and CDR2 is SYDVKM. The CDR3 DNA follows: TGTGCCAGCAGGGCCGAACAGGGGGCATGGTATCAGCCCCAGCATTTT. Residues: CASRAEQGAWYQPQHF.

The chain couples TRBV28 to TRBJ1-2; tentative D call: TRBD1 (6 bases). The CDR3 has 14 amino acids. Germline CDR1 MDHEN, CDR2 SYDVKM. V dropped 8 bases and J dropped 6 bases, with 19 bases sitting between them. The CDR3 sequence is CASLGGAGVDGYTF. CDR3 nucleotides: TGTGCCAGCCTCGGCGGGGCAGGGGTCGATGGCTACACCTTC.

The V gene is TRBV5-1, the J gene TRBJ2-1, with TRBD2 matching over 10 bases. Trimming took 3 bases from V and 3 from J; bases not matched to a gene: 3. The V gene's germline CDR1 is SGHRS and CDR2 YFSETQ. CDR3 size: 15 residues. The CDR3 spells CASSSGLADYNEQFF. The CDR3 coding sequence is TGCGCCAGCAGCTCCGGACTAGCGGACTACAATGAGCAGTTCTTC.

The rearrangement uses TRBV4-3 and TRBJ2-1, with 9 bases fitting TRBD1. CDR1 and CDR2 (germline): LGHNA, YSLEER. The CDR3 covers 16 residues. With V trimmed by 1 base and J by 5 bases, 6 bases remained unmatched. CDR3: CASSQGWTGDNNEQFF. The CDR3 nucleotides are TGCGCCAGCAGCCAAGGGTGGACAGGGGATAACAATGAGCAGTTCTTC.

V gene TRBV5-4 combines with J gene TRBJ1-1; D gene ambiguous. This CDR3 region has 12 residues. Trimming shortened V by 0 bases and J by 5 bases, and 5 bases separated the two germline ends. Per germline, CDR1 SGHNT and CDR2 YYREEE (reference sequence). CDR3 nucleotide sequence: TGTGCCAGCAGCTTGGGAATGACTGAAGCTTTCTTT. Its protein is CASSLGMTEAFF.